This paragraph reports one TCR beta chain. Germline V CDR1 and CDR2: LGHNA, YNFKEQ. This CDR3 is 13 amino acids long. V lost 5 bases and J 1 base, leaving 8 bases between the germline ends. Under the authors' procedure: Nucleated cell counts were estimated from reference gene primer amplification. The assay was immunoSEQ multiplex PCR, and TCRdb's table has in-frame clones only and misses some. V and J calls and clone size are those listed in that table; D and trimming were worked out from the DNA. The repertoire holds roughly 100,000 clones, approximately 86% seen once, with about 3.5% in the top ten. The source of the sample is a study of blood T cell repertoires in COVID-19. As for the study in general: Nucleic acid was either cDNA or gDNA, and it came from T cells, B-cell-depleted T cells, or PBMCs.

This receptor was identified in a human donor in a cohort sampled during active COVID-19. Sample: peripheral blood. The chain couples TRBV4-2 to TRBJ1-1, with TRBD1 as a possible D gene (5 bases). The CDR3: CASSGHQNTEAFF. In DNA, the CDR3 is TGTGCCAGCAGCGGACACCAGAACACTGAAGCTTTCTTT.